The clone carrying this T cell receptor (beta chain) was seen only a few times. The data are from a study of blood T cell repertoires in COVID-19. The protocol was immunoSEQ multiplex PCR, while the TCRdb copy is restricted to in-frame clones and leaves out a portion. The sample has around 130,000 clones, around four fifths seen once; the top ten hold 3% to 3.5%. Germline CDR1 reads SGHVS; CDR2 reads FQNEAQ. The CDR3 is 16 residues long. The J segment lost 5 bases and the V segment lost 2 bases, leaving 7 bases of the junction unmatched. This sequence originates from a woman in her forties or fifties with acute COVID-19. The sample taken for sequencing was PBMCs or T cells enriched from blood (not recorded which). The chain couples TRBV7-8 to TRBJ1-5; 9 nucleotides align to TRBD1. DNA for the CDR3: TGTGCCAGCAGCTTAAGTACAGGGGGCCTTCATCAGCCCCAGCATTTT. This encodes CASSLSTGGLHQPQHF.